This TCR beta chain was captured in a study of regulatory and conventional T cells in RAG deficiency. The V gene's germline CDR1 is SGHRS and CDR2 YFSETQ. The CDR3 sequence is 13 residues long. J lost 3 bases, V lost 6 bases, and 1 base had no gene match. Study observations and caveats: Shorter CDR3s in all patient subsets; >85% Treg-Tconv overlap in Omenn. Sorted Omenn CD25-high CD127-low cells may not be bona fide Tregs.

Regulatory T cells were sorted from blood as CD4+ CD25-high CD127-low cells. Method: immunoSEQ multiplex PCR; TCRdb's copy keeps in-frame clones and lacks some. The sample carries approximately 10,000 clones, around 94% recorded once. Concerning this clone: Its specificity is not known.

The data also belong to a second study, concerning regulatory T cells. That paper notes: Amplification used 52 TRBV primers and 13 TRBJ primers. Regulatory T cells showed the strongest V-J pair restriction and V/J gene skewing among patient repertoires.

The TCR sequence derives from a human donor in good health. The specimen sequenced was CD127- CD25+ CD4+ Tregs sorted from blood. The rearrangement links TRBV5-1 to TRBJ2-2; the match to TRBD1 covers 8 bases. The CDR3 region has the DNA TGCGCCAGCACCAGGGGGCACACCGGGGAGCTGTTTTTT. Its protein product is CASTRGHTGELFF.